This passage covers 18 T cell receptor beta chains from one sample sequenced in a study of control samples from healthy donors and cancer patients. Produced via immunoSEQ multiplex PCR; TCRdb's table is partial and in-frame only. The sample consists of more than 45,000 clones, about 94% of them appearing once. Sequences were obtained from PBMCs. The source is a woman aged 50 to 60 with head and neck cancer.

This chain uses TRBV28 with TRBJ1-2, with D hard to call. Germline loops: CDR1 MDHEN, CDR2 SYDVKM. The CDR3 is 13 amino acids. V was trimmed by 3 bases and J by 1 base, leaving 6 bases between them. CDR3 nucleotide sequence: TGTGCCAGCAGTTTGGGTGGTAACTATGGCTACACCTTC. This gives the protein CASSLGGNYGYTF.

V usage is TRBV4-1 and J usage is TRBJ2-7, with TRBD1 matching 9 bases. Trimming at V came to 4 bases and at J to 1 base, leaving 8 bases not matched to a gene. The CDR3 covers 16 residues. Germline V gives CDR1 MGHRA, CDR2 YSYEKL. The CDR3 DNA is TGCGCCAGCAGCCCCTCTCTGACAGGGGGTTCCTACGAGCAGTACTTC. This gives the protein CASSPSLTGGSYEQYF.

The chain recombines TRBV7-3 with TRBJ2-7, with D possibly TRBD2 on 5 matching bases. Germline CDR1 is SGHTA and CDR2 is FQGTGA. The CDR3 length is 13 residues. Between the trimmed V and J ends, which lost 4 bases and 6 bases, there was a span of 13 bases. CDR3 DNA: TGTGCCAGCAGCTCCGCACTAGGCGGCGAGCAGTACTTC. Its protein is CASSSALGGEQYF.

In regard to this clone: The same CDR3 is also encoded by other DNA sequences in this sample. The V and J genes are TRBV9 and TRBJ2-5, with 9 bases matching TRBD2. Germline V gene sequence: CDR1 SGDLS, CDR2 YYNGEE. V shed 0 bases and J 5 bases; nucleotides not matched to a gene: 5. CDR3 size: 15 residues. CDR3 DNA: TGTGCCAGCAGCGTAGCGGGCGGGAGGGGGGAGACCCAGTACTTC. This translates into CASSVAGGRGETQYF.

The CDR3 loop reads CASSQGGPNQPQHF. CDR3 nucleotides: TGTGCCAGCAGCCAAGGGGGCCCCAATCAGCCCCAGCATTTT. V gene TRBV3-1 (or the pseudogene TRBV3-2) combines with J gene TRBJ1-5; tentative D call: TRBD1 (5 bases). The CDR3 covers 14 residues. Germline-derived CDR1 and CDR2 are LGHDT and YNNKEL (reference sequence). The V end lost 1 base, the J end lost 3 bases, and 7 bases lay between the germline ends.

V gene TRBV30 combines with J gene TRBJ2-3; D unresolved. The CDR3 runs to 14 residues. V gave up 3 bases and J gave up 2 bases, with 12 bases separating them. The germline CDR1 and CDR2 sequences are GTSNPN and SVGIG (reference sequence). The CDR3, as DNA: TGTGCCTGGAGGGGCAGCTACTCCACAGATACGCAGTATTTT. It encodes CAWRGSYSTDTQYF.

The chain couples TRBV3-1 (or the pseudogene TRBV3-2) to TRBJ1-2; 7 bases line up with TRBD1. CDR1 LGHDT and CDR2 YNNKEL come from the germline V gene (reference sequence). Trimming removed 3 bases from V and 2 bases from J; junction bases left unmatched: 3. CDR3 length: 14 amino acids. The CDR3 reads CASSQGTANYGYTF. In DNA, the CDR3 is TGTGCCAGCAGCCAGGGGACAGCAAACTATGGCTACACCTTC.

The genes are TRBV5-1 and TRBJ2-1; D might be TRBD2 (6 bases). The CDR3 loop spans 14 amino acids. Deletions cut 4 bases from V and 2 bases from J, with 10 bases between. CDR1 SGHRS and CDR2 YFSETQ come from the germline V gene. CDR3 bases: TGCGCCAGCAGCCCGGGGGTACCCTACAATGAGCAGTTCTTC. Residues: CASSPGVPYNEQFF.

This clone was seen a single time. The chain is built from TRBV5-4 and TRBJ2-3; 9 bases line up with TRBD2. V shed 0 bases, J shed 7 bases, and the junction held 6 bases outside the gene matches. Germline assignment: CDR1 SGHNT and CDR2 YYREEE (reference sequence). CDR3 length equals 15 residues. CDR3 bases: TGTGCCAGCAGCTTGGACACGCTAGCGGGGAATACGCAGTATTTT. Its protein product is CASSLDTLAGNTQYF.

Here the CDR3 reads CASSFEGGYGYTF. The CDR3 DNA is TGTGCCAGCAGCTTTGAGGGTGGCTATGGCTACACCTTC. The V call is TRBV5-5, the J call TRBJ1-2; D remains ambiguous. Germline V CDR1 and CDR2: SGHKS, YYEKEE (reference sequence). This CDR3 spans 13 amino acids. V lost 2 bases and J lost 4, with 9 bases in between.

The genes are TRBV3-1 (or the pseudogene TRBV3-2) and TRBJ2-1; possible D gene TRBD2, 5 bases. Trimming removed 6 bases at V and 2 bases at J, with 14 bases between. Per the germline V gene, CDR1 is LGHDT and CDR2 is YNNKEL (reference sequence). The CDR3 extends over 15 amino acids. CDR3 region: CASSPASPPYNEQFF. The CDR3 region has the DNA TGTGCCAGCAGTCCAGCTAGCCCCCCCTACAATGAGCAGTTCTTC.

This chain joins TRBV7-2 and TRBJ2-2, with 8 bases aligning to TRBD2. CDR3 length equals 15 residues. Germline V gene lookup returns CDR1 SGHTA and CDR2 FQGNSA. With V trimmed by 5 bases and J by 4 bases, 6 bases remained unmatched. In DNA, the CDR3 is TGTGCCAGCAGCATGAGCGGGAGATTCACCGGGGAGCTGTTTTTT. Its translation: CASSMSGRFTGELFF.

The genes are TRBV7-6 and TRBJ2-2, with a tentative D call TRBD1 (5 bases). This CDR3 is built from 16 residues. Germline loops: CDR1 SGHVS, CDR2 FNYEAQ. V lost 5 bases to trimming and J lost 0 bases, with 13 bases between them. The DNA of the CDR3 is TGTGCCAGCAGCGAAGGACACCACCCGAACACCGGGGAGCTGTTTTTT. Residues: CASSEGHHPNTGELFF.

This clone was detected only once. CDR3 sequence: CASSQEGGEQFF. CDR3 nucleotide sequence: TGCGCCAGCAGCCAAGAAGGAGGGGAGCAGTTCTTC. The chain links TRBV4-3 to TRBJ2-1; the D gene is possibly TRBD2 (6 bases). Trimming shortened V by 0 bases and J by 10 bases, and 7 bases separated the two germline ends. The CDR3 totals 12 residues. Germline V gives CDR1 LGHNA, CDR2 YSLEER.

The rearrangement links TRBV7-2 to TRBJ2-7, with unresolved D. This CDR3 comprises 13 residues. V shed 2 bases and J shed 0 bases, with 5 bases lying between them. Germline values: CDR1 SGHTA, CDR2 FQGNSA. CDR3 protein: CASSLRASYEQYF. The CDR3 DNA follows: TGTGCCAGCAGCTTAAGGGCCTCCTACGAGCAGTACTTC.

V is TRBV6-6 and J is TRBJ2-7; 11 nucleotides line up with TRBD1. With V trimmed by 5 bases and J by 1 base, 19 bases remained unmatched. CDR1 and CDR2 from the germline V gene are MNHNY and SVGAGI (reference sequence). The CDR3 contains 20 residues. CDR3 in amino acids: CASSPGQGAAIVTQSYEQYF. The CDR3 nucleotides are TGTGCCAGCAGTCCTGGACAGGGGGCTGCAATCGTAACCCAGTCCTACGAGCAGTACTTC.

The sample holds one count of this clone. The genes are TRBV5-1 and TRBJ2-1; 11 nucleotides match TRBD1. The germline CDR1 and CDR2 sequences are SGHRS and YFSETQ. The V gene end was trimmed by 0 bases and the J gene end by 9 bases; junction bases not matched to a gene: 5. The CDR3 length is 15 residues. The CDR3 region is CASSLEGQGVSEQFF. The DNA for the CDR3 is TGCGCCAGCAGCTTGGAGGGACAGGGGGTCTCTGAGCAGTTCTTC. Together with reference TRBV5-1 and TRBJ2-1, the CDR3 gives the full variable domain: KAGVTQTPRYLIKTRGQQVTLSCSPISGHRSVSWYQQTPGQGLQFLFEYFSETQRNKGNFPGRFSGRQFSNSRSEMNVSTLELGDSALYLCASSLEGQGVSEQFFGPGTRLTVL.

V usage is TRBV11-3 and J usage is TRBJ2-3; D is undetermined. CDR3 length: 15 residues. V lost 1 base, J lost 1 base, and 9 bases lay in between. Germline V gives CDR1 SGHNT, CDR2 YENEEA. The CDR3 DNA follows: TGTGCCAGCAGCTTAGGGTCCACAGGCACAGATACGCAGTATTTT. Translating gives CASSLGSTGTDTQYF.